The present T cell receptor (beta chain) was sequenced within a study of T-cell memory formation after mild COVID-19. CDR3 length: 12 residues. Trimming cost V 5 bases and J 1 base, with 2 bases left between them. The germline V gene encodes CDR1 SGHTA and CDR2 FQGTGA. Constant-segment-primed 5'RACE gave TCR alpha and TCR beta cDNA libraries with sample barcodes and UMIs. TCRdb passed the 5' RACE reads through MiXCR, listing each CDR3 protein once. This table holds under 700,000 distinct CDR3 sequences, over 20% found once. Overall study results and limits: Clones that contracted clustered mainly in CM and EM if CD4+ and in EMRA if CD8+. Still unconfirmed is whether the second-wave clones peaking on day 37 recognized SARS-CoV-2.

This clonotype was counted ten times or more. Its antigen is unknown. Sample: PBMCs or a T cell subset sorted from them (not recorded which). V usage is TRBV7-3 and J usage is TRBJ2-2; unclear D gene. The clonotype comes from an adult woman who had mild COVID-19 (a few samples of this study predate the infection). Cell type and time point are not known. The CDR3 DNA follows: TGTGCCAGCAGCGGGAACACCGGGGAGCTGTTTTTT. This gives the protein CASSGNTGELFF.